This T cell receptor beta chain was captured by sequencing in a study of T cell responses to AZD1222 COVID-19 vaccine. Study-wide findings and caveats: Most donors were white British and more were female, and clonal diversity was possibly underestimated. Repertoires were obtained solely post-peak T cell response. Targeting of unmutated variant regions was reportedly seen in nearly half of spike-specific TCRs. At baseline, seropositivity was found in only six or seven AZD1222 recipients.

Concerning this clone itself: The antigen remains undetermined.

Germline values: CDR1 SGHRS, CDR2 YFSETQ. This CDR3 has 15 residues. V shed 5 bases and J 4 bases; nucleotides not matched to a gene: 10. Sequencing was performed with immunoSEQ multiplex PCR; in TCRdb, only in-frame clones are kept and a portion is missing. The top ten clones hold approximately 1.3% of a sample with fewer than 100,000 clones, 85% to 90% of them seen once. This TCR was sampled from an adult who received the AZD1222 COVID-19 vaccine. This sample comprised peripheral blood, obtained 28 days after the second AZD1222 dose. This rearrangement joins TRBV5-1 to TRBJ2-7, with 9 bases aligning to TRBD1. This CDR3 reads CASRLTGGNSYEQYF. CDR3 nucleotide sequence: TGCGCCAGCAGGCTGACAGGGGGAAATAGTTACGAGCAGTACTTC.